This T cell receptor (beta chain) appears in the sequencing data of a study of T cell repertoires in cytomegalovirus infection. Study-wide context: An indication of both CMV infection and matching HLA type came from public TCR beta signatures. Whole-study findings and limits: Totalled public TCR beta family frequency picked out people who carried CMV plus the relevant HLA. The ex vivo response was dominated by HLA-C-restricted CMV-specific TCR beta clonotypes.

Germline V gene data show CDR1 as SGHTA and CDR2 as FQGNSA. Trimming took 2 bases from V and 4 from J, leaving 6 bases between them. CDR3 length equals 13 residues. This clonotype came up many times. Its cognate antigen is unknown. TCRdb redid the calling of the reads with MiXCR, one entry per CDR3 protein. The profile covers about 740,000 distinct CDR3 sequences, with less than 40% appearing a single time and around 3% taken by the ten largest. The V gene is TRBV7-2, the J gene TRBJ1-5; TRBD1 is a possible D gene (6 bases). The specimen was PBMCs. This clonotype was obtained from a human donor in good health (CMV status not recorded). Some clones in this sample may be carry-over from other donors' samples. The CDR3 DNA reads TGTGCCAGCAGCTTACAGGGGAATCAGCCCCAGCATTTT. It codes for CASSLQGNQPQHF.